This T cell receptor beta chain was obtained from a study of CD4 T cells in relation to SARS-CoV-2 and coronaviruses. J gave up 0 bases and V 7 bases, and 11 bases lay outside the gene matches. This CDR3 is built from 17 residues. Germline lookup yields CDR1 SGHDT and CDR2 YYEEEE. Turning to this clone: Its target is not known.

TCRdb's copy holds only in-frame clones and misses some; the assay was immunoSEQ multiplex PCR. The top ten hold over 10% of the sample, which has approximately 24,000 clones, 60% to 75% seen once. Findings and limits, study-wide: Monoreactive clones expanded significantly more to SARS-CoV-2 than crossreactive clones did. Samples before the pandemic and after infection were not matched within any donor.

Before the COVID-19 pandemic, during about 2011-2019, CD4+ T cells were taken from unexposed donors. Isolation of CD4+ T cells took place after less than twelve days in culture. Unexposed-donor CD4+ T cells were probed with SARS-CoV-2 S/N and four cold-coronavirus spikes, cells permitting. On days 3 and 7, cultures got half fresh IL-2 medium. The TCR comes from a human donor in good health. Sample: CD4+ T cells from PBMCs, cultured in vitro. The genes are TRBV5-6 and TRBJ1-1; 11 nucleotides align to TRBD1. CDR3 DNA: TGTGCCAGCCCCCGGAGTTGGACAGGGGGCCTGAACACTGAAGCTTTCTTT. The encoded protein is CASPRSWTGGLNTEAFF. The full variable domain, its missing parts supplied by reference TRBV5-6 and TRBJ1-1, is DAGVTQSPTHLIKTRGQQVTLRCSPKSGHDTVSWYQQALGQGPQFIFQYYEEEERQRGNFPDRFSGHQFPNYSSELNVNALLLGDSALYLCASPRSWTGGLNTEAFFGQGTRLTVV.